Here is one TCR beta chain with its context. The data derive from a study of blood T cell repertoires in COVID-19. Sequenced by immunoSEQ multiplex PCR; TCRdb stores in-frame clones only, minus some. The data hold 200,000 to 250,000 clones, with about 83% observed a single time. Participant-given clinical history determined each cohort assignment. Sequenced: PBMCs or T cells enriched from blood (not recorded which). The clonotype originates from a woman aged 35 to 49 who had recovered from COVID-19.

The CDR3 is CASSEEGGSNQPQHF. The DNA for the CDR3 is TGTGCCAGCAGTGAAGAGGGGGGGTCCAATCAGCCCCAGCATTTT. The rearrangement links TRBV2 to TRBJ1-5, with D possibly TRBD1 on 6 matching bases. Between the trimmed V and J ends, which lost 1 base and 3 bases, there was a span of 10 bases. The CDR3 contains 15 residues. Germline V gene lookup returns CDR1 SNHLY and CDR2 FYNNEI. The variable domain in full, with the rest retrieved from reference TRBV2 and TRBJ1-5, is EPEVTQTPSHQVTQMGQEVILRCVPISNHLYFYWYRQILGQKVEFLVSFYNNEISEKSEIFDDQFSVERPDGSNFTLKIRSTKLEDSAMYFCASSEEGGSNQPQHFGDGTRLSIL.